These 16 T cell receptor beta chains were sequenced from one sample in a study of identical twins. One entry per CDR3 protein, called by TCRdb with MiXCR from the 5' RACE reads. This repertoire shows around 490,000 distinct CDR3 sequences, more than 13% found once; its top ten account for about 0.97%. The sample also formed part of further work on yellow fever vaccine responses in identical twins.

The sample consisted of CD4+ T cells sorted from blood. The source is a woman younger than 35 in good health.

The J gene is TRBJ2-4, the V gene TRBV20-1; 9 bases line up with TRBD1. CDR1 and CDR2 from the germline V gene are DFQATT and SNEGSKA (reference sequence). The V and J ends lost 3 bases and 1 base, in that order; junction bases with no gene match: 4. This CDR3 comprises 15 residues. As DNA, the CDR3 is TGCAGTGCTAGGGACGACAGGGGGGCCAAAAACATTCAGTACTTC. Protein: CSARDDRGAKNIQYF.

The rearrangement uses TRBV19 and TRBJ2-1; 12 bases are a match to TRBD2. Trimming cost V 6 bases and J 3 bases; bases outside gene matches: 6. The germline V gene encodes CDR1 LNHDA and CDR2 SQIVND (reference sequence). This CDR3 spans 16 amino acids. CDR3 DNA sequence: TGTGCCAGTAGATCCCGACTAGCGGGGGTCTACAATGAGCAGTTCTTC. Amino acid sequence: CASRSRLAGVYNEQFF.

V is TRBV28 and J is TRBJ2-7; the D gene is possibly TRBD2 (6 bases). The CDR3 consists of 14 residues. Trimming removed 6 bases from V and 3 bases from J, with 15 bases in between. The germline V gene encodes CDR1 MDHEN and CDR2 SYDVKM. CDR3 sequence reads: CASRIPGDHYEQYF. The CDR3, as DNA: TGTGCCAGCAGGATACCGGGAGATCACTACGAGCAGTACTTC.

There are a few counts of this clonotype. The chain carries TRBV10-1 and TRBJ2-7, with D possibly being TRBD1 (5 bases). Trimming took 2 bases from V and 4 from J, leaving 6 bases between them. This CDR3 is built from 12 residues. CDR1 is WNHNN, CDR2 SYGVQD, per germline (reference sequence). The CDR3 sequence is CASSEKGYEQYF. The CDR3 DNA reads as TGCGCCAGCAGTGAGAAGGGGTACGAGCAGTACTTC.

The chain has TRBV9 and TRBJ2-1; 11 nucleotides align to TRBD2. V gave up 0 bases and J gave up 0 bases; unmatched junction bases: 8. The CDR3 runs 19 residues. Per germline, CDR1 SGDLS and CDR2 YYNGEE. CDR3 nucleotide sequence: TGTGCCAGCAGCGTAGTACTAGCGGGGGCCTACAGCTCCTACAATGAGCAGTTCTTC. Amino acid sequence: CASSVVLAGAYSSYNEQFF.

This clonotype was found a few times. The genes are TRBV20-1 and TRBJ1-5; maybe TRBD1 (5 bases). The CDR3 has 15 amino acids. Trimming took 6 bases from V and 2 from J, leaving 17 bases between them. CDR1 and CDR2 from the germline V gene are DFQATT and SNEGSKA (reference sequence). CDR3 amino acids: CSARIAQVGNQPQHF. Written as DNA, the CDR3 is TGCAGTGCCAGGATTGCACAGGTGGGCAATCAGCCCCAGCATTTT.

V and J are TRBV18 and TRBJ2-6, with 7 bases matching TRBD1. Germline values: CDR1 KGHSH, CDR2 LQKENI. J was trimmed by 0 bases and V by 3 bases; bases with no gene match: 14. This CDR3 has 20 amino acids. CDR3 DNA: TGTGCCAGCTCACCTGAGCCGACAGGGCCCGGCAGCTCTGGGGCCAACGTCCTGACTTTC. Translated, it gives CASSPEPTGPGSSGANVLTF. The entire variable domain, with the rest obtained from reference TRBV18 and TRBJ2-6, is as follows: NAGVMQNPRHLVRRRGQEARLRCSPMKGHSHVYWYRQLPEEGLKFMVYLQKENIIDESGMPKERFSAEFPKEGPSILRIQQVVRGDSAAYFCASSPEPTGPGSSGANVLTFGAGSRLTVL.

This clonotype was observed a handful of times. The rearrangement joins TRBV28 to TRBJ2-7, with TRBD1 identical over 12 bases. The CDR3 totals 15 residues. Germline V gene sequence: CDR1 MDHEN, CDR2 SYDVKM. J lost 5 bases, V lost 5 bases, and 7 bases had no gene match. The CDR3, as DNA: TGTGCCAGCAGTCCGACCGGGACAGGGGGCCACGAGCAGTACTTC. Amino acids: CASSPTGTGGHEQYF.

The DNA of the CDR3 is TGTGCCAGCAGCTTATTAGGGGTGGACACTGAAGCTTTCTTT. It encodes CASSLLGVDTEAFF. This sequence joins TRBV7-2 and TRBJ1-1, with a weak D call TRBD1 (5 bases). Trimming cost V 2 bases and J 3 bases, with 10 bases left between them. Germline CDR1 is SGHTA and CDR2 is FQGNSA. The CDR3 length is 14 residues. Filled out from reference TRBV7-2 and TRBJ1-1, the complete variable domain reads GAGVSQSPSNKVTEKGKDVELRCDPISGHTALYWYRQSLGQGLEFLIYFQGNSAPDKSGLPSDRFSAERTGGSVSTLTIQRTQQEDSAVYLCASSLLGVDTEAFFGQGTRLTVV.

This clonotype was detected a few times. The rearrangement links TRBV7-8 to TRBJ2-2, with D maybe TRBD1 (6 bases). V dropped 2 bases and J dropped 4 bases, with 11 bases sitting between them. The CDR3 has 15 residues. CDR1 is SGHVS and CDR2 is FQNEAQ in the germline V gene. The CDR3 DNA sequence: TGTGCCAGCAGCTTAAATCAGGGGATCACCGGGGAGCTGTTTTTT. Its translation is CASSLNQGITGELFF.

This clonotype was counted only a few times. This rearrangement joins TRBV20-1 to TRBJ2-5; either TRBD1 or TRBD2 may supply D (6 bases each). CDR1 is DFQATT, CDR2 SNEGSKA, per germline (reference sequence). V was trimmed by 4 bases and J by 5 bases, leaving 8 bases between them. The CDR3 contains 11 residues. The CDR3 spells CSAKGGETQYF. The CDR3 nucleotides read TGCAGTGCTAAAGGGGGGGAGACCCAGTACTTC.

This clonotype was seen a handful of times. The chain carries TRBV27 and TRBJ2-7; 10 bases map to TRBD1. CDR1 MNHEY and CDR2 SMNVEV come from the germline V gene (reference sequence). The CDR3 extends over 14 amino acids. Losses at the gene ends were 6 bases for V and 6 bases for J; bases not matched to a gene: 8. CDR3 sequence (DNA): TGTGCCAGCAGACGACAGGGGGCGAGACTCGAGCAGTACTTC. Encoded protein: CASRRQGARLEQYF.

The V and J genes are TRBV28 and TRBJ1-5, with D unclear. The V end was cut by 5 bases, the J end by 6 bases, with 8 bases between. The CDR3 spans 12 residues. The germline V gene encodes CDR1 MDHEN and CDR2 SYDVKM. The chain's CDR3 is CASSTGSQPQHF. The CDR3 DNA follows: TGTGCCAGCAGTACGGGGAGTCAGCCCCAGCATTTT.

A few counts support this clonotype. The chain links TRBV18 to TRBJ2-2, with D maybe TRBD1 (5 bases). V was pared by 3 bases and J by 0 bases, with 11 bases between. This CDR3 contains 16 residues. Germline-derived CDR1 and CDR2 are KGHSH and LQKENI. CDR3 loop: CASSPLYRSNTGELFF. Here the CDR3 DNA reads TGTGCCAGCTCACCGCTGTACAGGTCGAACACCGGGGAGCTGTTTTTT.

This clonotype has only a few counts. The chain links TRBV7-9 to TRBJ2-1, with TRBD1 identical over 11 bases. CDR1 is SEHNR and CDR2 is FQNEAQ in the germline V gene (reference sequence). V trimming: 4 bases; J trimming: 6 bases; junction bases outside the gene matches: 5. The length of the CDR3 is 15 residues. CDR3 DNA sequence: TGTGCCAGCAGCTCCCCCGGGACAGGGGGCAATGAGCAGTTCTTC. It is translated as CASSSPGTGGNEQFF.

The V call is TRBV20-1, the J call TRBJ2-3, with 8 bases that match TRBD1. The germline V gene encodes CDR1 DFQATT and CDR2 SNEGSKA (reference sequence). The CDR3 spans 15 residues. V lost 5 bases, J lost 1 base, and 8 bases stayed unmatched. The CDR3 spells CSAGDRKRGTDTQYF. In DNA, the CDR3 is TGCAGTGCTGGGGACAGGAAAAGGGGCACAGATACGCAGTATTTT.